This TCR beta chain originates from a study of Ad26.COV2.S vaccination and SARS-CoV-2 variants. Findings and caveats of the study: Assessments of TCR breadth and depth may have underestimated the total T cell responses. Vaccine recipients surpassed placebo recipients in spike-specific TCR breadth. Post-vaccination spike-specific CD8+ and CD4+ T cell responses reportedly had substantial breadth.

TCRdb's table, derived via immunoSEQ multiplex PCR, lists solely in-frame clones and lacks some. The data show approximately 400,000 clones, around 90% seen once. V lost 6 bases, J lost 7 bases, and 17 bases lay in between. Germline-derived CDR1 and CDR2 are WSHSY and SAAADI. The CDR3 spans 14 residues. Points on this clone: Its matching antigen is unknown.

The chain carries TRBV10-2 and TRBJ2-3, with a weak D call TRBD2 (5 bases). The source is a human donor who had recovered from COVID-19. The input for sequencing was peripheral blood, taken after recovery from COVID-19. The CDR3, as DNA: TGCGCCAGCAGCGACCTTACTAGTGCTTATACGCAGTATTTT. Its translation: CASSDLTSAYTQYF.